Listed below are T cell receptor beta chains from one sample, sequenced in a study of Ad26.COV2.S vaccination and SARS-CoV-2 variants. TCRdb keeps only in-frame clones here, not all; method: immunoSEQ multiplex PCR. The sample has 300,000 to 500,000 clones, 88% seen once. Sequencing was performed on peripheral blood, taken in a trial of Ad26.COV2.S vaccine versus placebo. The receptors shown here come from a person between 18 and 65 years old who received the Ad26.COV2.S COVID-19 vaccine or a placebo. The CDR3 runs from the conserved cysteine through the conserved F or W. Size tells how often a clone was seen (once, few, many) or the class of an expanded clone, and some rows leave it out.

cdr3_length	v_call	clone_size	j_call	cdr3_aa
14	TRBV9	.	TRBJ2-1	CASSTGQLYNEQFF
14	TRBV25-1	.	TRBJ1-4	CASSEYRGYEKLFF
12	TRBV18	.	TRBJ2-7	CASSPGSYEQYF
13	TRBV9	.	TRBJ1-1	CASSAQWDTEAFF
14	TRBV11-2	.	TRBJ1-2	CASSLATVNYGYTF
12	TRBV29-1	.	TRBJ2-7	CSVEGTVGEQYF
16	TRBV9	few	TRBJ1-2	CASSVEVGPGRPRPRF
15	TRBV6-1	.	TRBJ1-2	CASSEALGLNYGYTF
15	TRBV30	.	TRBJ1-3	CAWSEDRGLGNTIYF
16	TRBV5-1	.	TRBJ1-1	CASSLSREEGNTEAFF
17	TRBV18	.	TRBJ1-2	CASSPLIIKGKGYGYTF
15	TRBV4-1	.	TRBJ2-5	CASSQGRTVQETQYF
14	TRBV10-3	.	TRBJ1-4	CAMHPAVGGEKLFF
17	TRBV2	.	TRBJ1-6	CASSEPSTISYNSPLHF
14	TRBV11-2	.	TRBJ1-1	CASSLDSAYTEAFF
13	TRBV5-4	.	TRBJ1-6	CASSQGQNSPLHF
12	TRBV7-8	once	TRBJ2-5	CASSLSRETQYF
12	TRBV18	.	TRBJ2-5	CASSPDGETQYF
16	TRBV7-9	.	TRBJ2-1	CASSLAGQGGFNEQFF
17	TRBV4-1	few	TRBJ1-5	CASSQGNTGQGNQPQHF
17	TRBV7-2	.	TRBJ2-7	CASSLGFLGTSINEQYF
15	TRBV5-1	once	TRBJ1-2	CASSGRTVSNYGYTF
13	TRBV5-8	.	TRBJ1-2	CASSLGHNYGYTF
13	TRBV5-4	.	TRBJ1-1	CASSTGMNTEAFF
13	TRBV3-1/TRBV3-2	.	TRBJ2-3	CASNPRGTDTQYF
15	TRBV6-2/TRBV6-3	.	TRBJ2-1	CASSGTSTILDEQFF
16	TRBV4-1	.	TRBJ2-1	CASSQWPGPINNEQFF
15	TRBV2	once	TRBJ2-7	CASSPPGDSGNEQYF
13	TRBV9	.	TRBJ1-2	CASSSGGFYGYTF
13	TRBV6-5	.	TRBJ1-1	CASRGLRNTEAFF
15	TRBV9	many	TRBJ1-2	CASSPQGGALYGYTF
15	TRBV6-1	.	TRBJ1-3	CASSESGLSGNTIYF
14	TRBV18	few	TRBJ2-7	CASSRSDRGYEQYF
13	TRBV6-5	few	TRBJ1-1	CASRRSKNTEAFF
14	TRBV2	.	TRBJ2-1	CASKEGLVYNEQFF
14	TRBV28	.	TRBJ1-5	CASTSQGRNQPQHF
13	TRBV6-1	once	TRBJ2-1	CASSETSGTSQFF
18	TRBV5-1	.	TRBJ1-3	CASSSPARRVVSGNTIYF
14	TRBV19	.	TRBJ1-2	CASSPQGEGYGYTF
17	TRBV15	.	TRBJ2-3	CATSKVGGPPGTDTQYF
14	TRBV6-4	once	TRBJ2-2	CASRGAANTGELFF
15	TRBV11-1	.	TRBJ2-6	CASSSGGSGANVLTF
15	TRBV27	.	TRBJ1-6	CASTTLAAGLSPLHF
13	TRBV7-9	.	TRBJ2-5	CASSLVAGSGQYF
14	TRBV6-5	few	TRBJ2-7	CASSTTSAIYEQYF
15	TRBV7-2	.	TRBJ2-3	CASSPGGTSTDTQYF
11	TRBV6-6	medium-sized	TRBJ2-1	CASSYGREQFF
13	TRBV5-1	once	TRBJ1-2	CASSQDRAAGYTF
14	TRBV7-6	.	TRBJ1-2	CASSLDDRGYGYTF
14	TRBV5-1	.	TRBJ2-1	CASSDHRGYNEQFF
13	TRBV2	.	TRBJ1-2	CASSAQGSYGYTF
12	TRBV4-1	.	TRBJ1-2	CASSLTLGGYTF
13	TRBV6-5	.	TRBJ2-7	CASSYGQGGEQYF